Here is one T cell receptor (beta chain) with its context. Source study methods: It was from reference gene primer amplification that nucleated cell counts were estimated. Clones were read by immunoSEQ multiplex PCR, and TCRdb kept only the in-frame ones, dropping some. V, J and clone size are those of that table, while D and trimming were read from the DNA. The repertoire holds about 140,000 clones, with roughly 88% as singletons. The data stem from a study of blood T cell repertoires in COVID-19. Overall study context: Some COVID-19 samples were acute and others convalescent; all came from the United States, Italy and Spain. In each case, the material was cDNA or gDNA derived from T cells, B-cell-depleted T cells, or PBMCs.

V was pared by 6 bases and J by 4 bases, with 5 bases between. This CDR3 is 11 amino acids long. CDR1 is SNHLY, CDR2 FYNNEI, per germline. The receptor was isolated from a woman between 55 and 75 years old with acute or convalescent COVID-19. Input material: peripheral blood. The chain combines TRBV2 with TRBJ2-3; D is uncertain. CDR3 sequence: CASSSSDTQYF. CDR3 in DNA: TGTGCCAGCAGCTCCTCAGATACGCAGTATTTT.